This T cell receptor (beta chain) was recorded in a study of control samples from healthy donors and cancer patients. Data came from immunoSEQ multiplex PCR; TCRdb stores just in-frame clones and leaves some out. The sample includes around 130,000 clones, 75% to 95% of them seen just once. The receptor's source is a man younger than 30 in good health. Sequencing used blood.

The CDR3 loop is CASSALQGAGGYTF. In DNA, the CDR3 is TGTGCCAGCAGCGCCCTACAGGGGGCGGGTGGCTACACCTTC. The chain has TRBV11-1 and TRBJ1-2; TRBD1 matches at 9 bases. The CDR3 sequence is 14 residues long. The trim removed 5 bases at V and 7 bases at J, leaving 8 bases unmatched. Germline V lookup: CDR1 SGHAT, CDR2 FQDESV (reference sequence).